These 31 T cell receptor beta chains came from one sample sequenced in a study of Ad26.COV2.S vaccination and SARS-CoV-2 variants. The data were produced by immunoSEQ multiplex PCR, yet TCRdb's version contains in-frame clones alone and is incomplete. The table records around 300,000 clones, about 87% of them present only once. Treatment noted: roughly 19 received Ad26.COV2.S at low or high dose, single or two shots; 5 received placebo; per-sample allocation not given. It was on day 63 after the first vaccine or placebo injection that samples were taken. This material consisted of peripheral blood, taken in a trial of Ad26.COV2.S vaccine versus placebo. The source is a person between 18 and 65 years old who received the Ad26.COV2.S COVID-19 vaccine or a placebo.

This chain connects TRBV18 to TRBJ1-5, with a tentative D call TRBD1 (5 bases). With 3 bases removed from V and 7 bases from J, the gap between germline ends came to 13 bases. Germline values: CDR1 KGHSH, CDR2 LQKENI. The CDR3 is made up of 14 amino acids. CDR3: CASSPSIRDQPQHF. CDR3 bases: TGTGCCAGCTCACCGTCGATCAGGGACCAGCCCCAGCATTTT.

A single count supports this clone. The chain's CDR3 is CASTLSGQAKETQYF. The CDR3 bases are TGCGCCAGCACACTCTCGGGACAAGCCAAAGAGACCCAGTACTTC. V usage is TRBV5-1 and J usage is TRBJ2-5; maybe TRBD1 (6 bases). Germline V gene sequence: CDR1 SGHRS, CDR2 YFSETQ. Trimming shortened V by 6 bases and J by 3 bases, and 18 bases separated the two germline ends. The CDR3 extends over 15 amino acids. Drawing the rest from reference TRBV5-1 and TRBJ2-5, the complete variable domain is KAGVTQTPRYLIKTRGQQVTLSCSPISGHRSVSWYQQTPGQGLQFLFEYFSETQRNKGNFPGRFSGRQFSNSRSEMNVSTLELGDSALYLCASTLSGQAKETQYFGPGTRLLVL.

The chain is built from TRBV27 and TRBJ1-5; a possible D gene is TRBD1 (6 bases). Trimming pared 5 bases from V and 0 bases from J, leaving 8 bases between. The V gene's germline CDR1 is MNHEY and CDR2 SMNVEV (reference sequence). The CDR3 extends over 14 amino acids. The CDR3: CASSRTDSNQPQHF. CDR3 nucleotide sequence: TGTGCCAGCAGTCGGACAGATAGCAATCAGCCCCAGCATTTT.

The J gene is TRBJ2-5, the V gene TRBV6-5, with TRBD2 identical over 11 bases. Germline V gives CDR1 MNHEY, CDR2 SVGAGI. Unmatched junction bases numbered 7, after V lost 4 bases and J lost 3 bases. The CDR3 loop spans 16 amino acids. The CDR3 nucleotides are TGTGCCAGCAGTTTATCCGGGACTAGCGGAGAAGAGACCCAGTACTTC. Translated: CASSLSGTSGEETQYF.

This sequence joins TRBV27 and TRBJ1-2; D might be TRBD1 (5 bases). In germline, CDR1 is MNHEY, CDR2 SMNVEV (reference sequence). V was trimmed by 1 base and J by 6 bases, leaving 24 bases between them. This CDR3 is built from 18 residues. The chain's CDR3 is CASSLLGPQGPSFDGYTF. The CDR3 DNA reads TGTGCCAGCAGTTTATTGGGTCCCCAGGGCCCAAGCTTCGATGGCTACACCTTC.

The chain combines TRBV10-3 with TRBJ2-1, with TRBD1 as a possible D gene (6 bases). This CDR3 is built from 15 residues. Germline assignment: CDR1 ENHRY and CDR2 SYGVKD. V was pared by 1 base and J by 8 bases, with 15 bases between. CDR3 nucleotides: TGTGCCATCAGTGAGTTCTCAGGGGCGACCCATGAGCAGTTCTTC. Amino acids: CAISEFSGATHEQFF.

V is TRBV9 and J is TRBJ2-1; 11 bases are shared with TRBD1. CDR3 length: 15 amino acids. Germline-derived CDR1 and CDR2 are SGDLS and YYNGEE. With V trimmed by 4 bases and J by 4 bases, 4 bases remained unmatched. The CDR3 region has the DNA TGTGCCAGCAGCTCGGGACAGGGGGATTACAATGAGCAGTTCTTC. Translation gives CASSSGQGDYNEQFF.

This sequence joins TRBV7-8 and TRBJ1-1; 9 nucleotides line up with TRBD1. Losses at the gene ends were 5 bases for V and 0 bases for J; bases not matched to a gene: 7. The length of the CDR3 is 16 residues. Per germline, CDR1 SGHVS and CDR2 FQNEAQ. The CDR3 nucleotides are TGTGCCAGCAGCCCCAGGGACAGGGTTATGAACACTGAAGCTTTCTTT. Translation: CASSPRDRVMNTEAFF.

This clone was counted only a few times. The chain links TRBV3-1 (or the pseudogene TRBV3-2) to TRBJ1-2; TRBD1 is a possible D gene (6 bases). The CDR3 has 15 amino acids. Trimming stripped 0 bases from V and 4 bases from J, with 12 bases between. Germline V CDR1 and CDR2: LGHDT, YNNKEL (reference sequence). CDR3 protein: CASSQEGRGSYGYTF. CDR3 nucleotides: TGTGCCAGCAGCCAAGAGGGTAGGGGGAGCTATGGCTACACCTTC.

The chain carries TRBV19 and TRBJ2-3; D is uncertain. CDR3 size: 13 residues. V lost 6 bases and J 5 bases, leaving 12 bases between the germline ends. Germline CDR1 and CDR2: LNHDA and SQIVND (reference sequence). DNA of the CDR3: TGTGCCAGTAGCCCCTGGGCCGAAGATACGCAGTATTTT. This gives the protein CASSPWAEDTQYF.

This chain links TRBV19 with TRBJ2-1; 9 bases align to TRBD1. This CDR3 contains 16 residues. CDR1 is LNHDA, CDR2 SQIVND, per germline (reference sequence). After removal of 5 bases from V and 1 base from J, the junction contained 6 bases not matched to a gene. The CDR3 nucleotides read TGTGCCAGTAGTCGAGCCGGACAGGGGTCCTACAATGAGCAGTTCTTC. Amino acid sequence: CASSRAGQGSYNEQFF. Based on the CDR3 plus reference TRBV19 and TRBJ2-1, the full variable domain is DGGITQSPKYLFRKEGQNVTLSCEQNLNHDAMYWYRQDPGQGLRLIYYSQIVNDFQKGDIAEGYSVSREKKESFPLTVTSAQKNPTAFYLCASSRAGQGSYNEQFFGPGTRLTVL.

The chain is built from TRBV7-3 and TRBJ2-3; TRBD2 might be the D (5 bases). V was cut by 0 bases and J by 2 bases, with 12 bases left in between. This CDR3 contains 16 residues. The V gene's germline CDR1 is SGHTA and CDR2 FQGTGA. CDR3 amino acids: CASSLTSGADTDTQYF. For the CDR3, the DNA is TGTGCCAGCAGCTTAACGAGTGGAGCGGACACAGATACGCAGTATTTT. The full variable domain, with the rest looked up from reference TRBV7-3 and TRBJ2-3, is GAGVSQTPSNKVTEKGKYVELRCDPISGHTALYWYRQSLGQGPEFLIYFQGTGAADDSGLPNDRFFAVRPEGSVSTLKIQRTERGDSAVYLCASSLTSGADTDTQYFGPGTRLTVL.

J is TRBJ2-7 and V is TRBV7-8; 7 nucleotides match TRBD1. J was trimmed by 10 bases and V by 6 bases; bases with no gene match: 18. In germline, CDR1 is SGHVS, CDR2 FQNEAQ. This CDR3 contains 15 residues. The CDR3 DNA follows: TGTGCCAGCAGACGTCAGGGGGATAGGCCCCTTTTACAGTACTTC. Protein sequence: CASRRQGDRPLLQYF.

V gene TRBV6-2 or TRBV6-3 combines with J gene TRBJ2-5; D not resolved. CDR3 length: 13 amino acids. The V gene lost 2 bases and the J gene lost 2 bases, with 6 bases spanning the gap. The germline V gene has CDR1 MNHEY and CDR2 SVGEGT. The CDR3 coding sequence is TGTGCCAGCAGTTACCGAGTTCAAGAGACCCAGTACTTC. It specifies CASSYRVQETQYF.

This rearrangement joins TRBV4-1 to TRBJ1-5; TRBD1 agrees at 9 bases. Germline V gene data show CDR1 as MGHRA and CDR2 as YSYEKL. Germline trimming cut 6 bases from V and 4 bases from J; bases unmatched to any gene: 13. The CDR3 has 17 residues. This CDR3 reads CASSGGQGLRVNQPQHF. The CDR3 region has the DNA TGCGCCAGCAGTGGCGGACAGGGGCTGAGAGTTAATCAGCCCCAGCATTTT.

This clone has a single count. This rearrangement joins TRBV12-1 to TRBJ2-7; the table's D call TRBD1 went unverified against the DNA. TRBV12-1 is a listed pseudogene. This CDR3 region has 19 residues. CDR3 nucleotides: TGTGCCAGCAGCTTAGACACCGGGACAGGGGGCATTTCGATCTACGAGCAGTACTTC. Translating it yields CASSLDTGTGGISIYEQYF.

This CDR3 is CAWSVGDRGHQPQHF. The CDR3 coding sequence is TGTGCCTGGAGTGTAGGGGACAGGGGGCATCAGCCCCAGCATTTT. This chain joins TRBV30 and TRBJ1-5, with 12 bases matching TRBD1. V lost 0 bases, J lost 5 bases, and 2 bases stayed unmatched. The CDR3 is made up of 15 amino acids. Per the germline V gene, CDR1 is GTSNPN and CDR2 is SVGIG (reference sequence).

The CDR3 region has the DNA TGTGCCAGCAGCCAAGGCCCGAGTTCACCCCTCCACTTT. Amino acid sequence: CASSQGPSSPLHF. The gene calls are TRBV3-1 (or the pseudogene TRBV3-2) and TRBJ1-6; unclear D gene. Trimming took 1 base from V and 9 from J, leaving 7 bases between them. CDR1 LGHDT and CDR2 YNNKEL come from the germline V gene (reference sequence). The CDR3 spans 13 residues.

The gene calls are TRBV7-2 and TRBJ2-2; D may be TRBD1 or TRBD2 (6 bases each). V lost 3 bases and J lost 2, with 10 bases in between. Germline CDR1 reads SGHTA; CDR2 reads FQGNSA. The CDR3 is made up of 15 amino acids. The CDR3 bases are TGTGCCAGCAGCTTGTGGGGGGCAAACACCGGGGAGCTGTTTTTT. It translates to CASSLWGANTGELFF.

This clone was recorded once. The genes are TRBV12-3 or TRBV12-4 and TRBJ1-2, with D uncertain. The CDR3 has 12 residues. V lost 6 bases and J 1 base, leaving 6 bases between the germline ends. CDR3 in DNA: TGTGCCAGCAGCCCCCGTAACTATGGCTACACCTTC. Protein: CASSPRNYGYTF.

CDR3 loop: CASSGQGRVGTGELFF. CDR3 in DNA: TGTGCCAGCAGTGGACAGGGACGGGTGGGCACCGGGGAGCTGTTTTTT. The V and J genes are TRBV28 and TRBJ2-2; 8 nucleotides agree with TRBD1. Germline loops: CDR1 MDHEN, CDR2 SYDVKM. Losses at the gene ends were 5 bases for V and 4 bases for J; bases not matched to a gene: 9. CDR3 length equals 16 residues. Variable domain in full (rest from reference TRBV28 and TRBJ2-2): DVKVTQSSRYLVKRTGEKVFLECVQDMDHENMFWYRQDPGLGLRLIYFSYDVKMKEKGDIPEGYSVSREKKERFSLILESASTNQTSMYLCASSGQGRVGTGELFFGEGSRLTVL.

This clone appeared a few times. The J gene is TRBJ1-2, the V gene TRBV9; weak D call: TRBD1 (5 bases). The CDR3 is made up of 11 amino acids. Germline CDR1 reads SGDLS; CDR2 reads YYNGEE. Trimming shortened V by 4 bases and J by 8 bases, and 9 bases separated the two germline ends. For the CDR3, the DNA is TGTGCCAGCAGCCGTGACAGCGGCTACACCTTC. This translates into CASSRDSGYTF.

This chain links TRBV4-2 with TRBJ1-2; possibly TRBD1 for D (5 bases). V was pared by 3 bases and J by 5 bases, with 25 bases between. This CDR3 is 18 amino acids long. Germline V CDR1 and CDR2: LGHNA, YNFKEQ. The CDR3 sequence is CASSHGGGGGGEFYGYTF. The CDR3 region has the DNA TGTGCCAGCAGCCACGGCGGGGGGGGTGGAGGGGAATTTTATGGCTACACCTTC.

The chain uses TRBV4-2 and TRBJ2-2; D gene ambiguous. The ends were cut back, 0 bases at V and 7 bases at J, with 3 bases in the middle. Germline values: CDR1 LGHNA, CDR2 YNFKEQ. CDR3 length: 12 residues. CDR3 coding DNA: TGTGCCAGCAGCCAAGAGGACGGGGAGCTGTTTTTT. Its translation is CASSQEDGELFF.

This clone showed up just once. This chain joins TRBV3-1 (or the pseudogene TRBV3-2) and TRBJ1-5; possibly TRBD1 for D (6 bases). The CDR3 has 13 residues. The V end lost 5 bases, the J end lost 4 bases, and 9 bases lay between the germline ends. Germline lookup yields CDR1 LGHDT and CDR2 YNNKEL (reference sequence). CDR3 in amino acids: CASSSQGNQPQHF. DNA of the CDR3: TGTGCCAGCAGCTCCCAGGGGAATCAGCCCCAGCATTTT.

The chain has TRBV5-1 and TRBJ2-7; the match to TRBD1 covers 9 bases. The V segment lost 4 bases and the J segment 2 bases; nucleotides outside the gene matches: 10. This CDR3 is built from 16 residues. Germline V lookup: CDR1 SGHRS, CDR2 YFSETQ. This CDR3 reads CASSHWPGQGAYEQYF. In nucleotides, the CDR3 is TGCGCCAGCAGCCACTGGCCGGGACAGGGAGCCTACGAGCAGTACTTC. The full variable domain, its missing parts supplied by reference TRBV5-1 and TRBJ2-7, is KAGVTQTPRYLIKTRGQQVTLSCSPISGHRSVSWYQQTPGQGLQFLFEYFSETQRNKGNFPGRFSGRQFSNSRSEMNVSTLELGDSALYLCASSHWPGQGAYEQYFGPGTRLTVT.

This chain links TRBV30 with TRBJ1-5; D unclear. The CDR3 covers 16 residues. V lost 2 bases, J lost 0 bases, and 14 bases lay in between. The V gene's germline CDR1 is GTSNPN and CDR2 SVGIG (reference sequence). CDR3 loop: CAWSPPGISSNQPQHF. The CDR3 nucleotides are TGTGCCTGGAGTCCGCCGGGCATTTCTAGCAATCAGCCCCAGCATTTT.

The gene calls are TRBV19 and TRBJ1-6; D unclear. The V end lost 5 bases, the J end lost 6 bases, and 8 bases lay between the germline ends. CDR3 length equals 13 residues. Germline CDR1 LNHDA, CDR2 SQIVND (reference sequence). CDR3 loop: CASSFLGNSPLHF. The CDR3 DNA sequence: TGTGCCAGTAGTTTTCTTGGTAATTCACCCCTCCACTTT.

This clone appeared a single time. The chain joins TRBV5-6 to TRBJ2-7, with 9 bases identical to TRBD1. After removal of 2 bases from V and 6 bases from J, the junction contained 3 bases not matched to a gene. Germline CDR1 and CDR2: SGHDT and YYEEEE. The CDR3 spans 13 residues. This chain's CDR3 is CASSFGTGPEQYF. The CDR3 DNA follows: TGTGCCAGCAGCTTTGGGACAGGGCCCGAGCAGTACTTC.

In its sample, this clone was seen once. The chain joins TRBV19 to TRBJ2-1; the match to TRBD2 covers 13 bases. The length of the CDR3 is 16 residues. Germline-derived CDR1 and CDR2 are LNHDA and SQIVND (reference sequence). V shed 6 bases and J 8 bases; nucleotides not matched to a gene: 10. In nucleotides, the CDR3 is TGTGCCAGTAGCAAAACCCGGGGACTAGCGGGACATGAGCAGTTCTTC. As protein: CASSKTRGLAGHEQFF.

The rearrangement joins TRBV4-2 to TRBJ1-6, with D unclear. The CDR3 runs to 14 residues. Trimming cost V 1 base and J 8 bases, with 9 bases left between them. Germline CDR1 LGHNA, CDR2 YNFKEQ. The CDR3 nucleotides are TGTGCCAGCAGCCAAGGCCATGGGTATTCACCCCTCCACTTT. Amino acids: CASSQGHGYSPLHF.